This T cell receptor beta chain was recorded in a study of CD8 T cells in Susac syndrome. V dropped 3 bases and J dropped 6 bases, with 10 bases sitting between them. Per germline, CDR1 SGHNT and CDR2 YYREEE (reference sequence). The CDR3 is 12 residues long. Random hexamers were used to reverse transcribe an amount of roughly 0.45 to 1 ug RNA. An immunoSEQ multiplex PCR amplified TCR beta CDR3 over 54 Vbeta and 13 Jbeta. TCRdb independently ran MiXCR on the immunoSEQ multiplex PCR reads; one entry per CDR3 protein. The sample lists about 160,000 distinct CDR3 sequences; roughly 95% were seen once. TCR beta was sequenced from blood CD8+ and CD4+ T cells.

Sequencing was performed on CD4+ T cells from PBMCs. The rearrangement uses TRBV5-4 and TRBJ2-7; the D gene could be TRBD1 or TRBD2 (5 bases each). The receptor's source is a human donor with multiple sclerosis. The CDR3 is CASSYERGEQYF. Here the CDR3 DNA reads TGTGCCAGCAGCTACGAGAGGGGCGAGCAGTACTTC. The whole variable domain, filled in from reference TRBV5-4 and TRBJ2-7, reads ETGVTQSPTHLIKTRGQQVTLRCSSQSGHNTVSWYQQALGQGPQFIFQYYREEENGRGNFPPRFSGLQFPNYSSELNVNALELDDSALYLCASSYERGEQYFGPGTRLTVT.